This T cell receptor beta chain was sequenced for a study of cytomegalovirus exposure and HLA in healthy donors. General study points: In a later analysis, at a false discovery rate of 0.05, approximately 15,000 TCR beta sequences matched HLA alleles. Later on, a genetic analysis was performed. It linked a missense variant in DCLRE1C with V- and J-gene trimming of TCR beta. Several of the most significant clusters were apparently associated with common viral pathogens in a later analysis.

Researchers ran the PCR with 60 Vbeta and 13 Jbeta primers. This table comes from immunoSEQ multiplex PCR, and its TCRdb copy is limited to in-frame clones, with some not included. The profile shows over 150,000 clones, 68% of them singletons. Concerning this clone itself: What it binds is unknown.

This CDR3 region has 17 residues. From germline, CDR1 is MGHRA and CDR2 YSYEKL. Trimming took 0 bases from V and 6 from J; bases not matched to a gene: 8. What was sequenced was PBMCs. The sequence was obtained from a man aged 50-59 years in good health and CMV-seronegative. The rearrangement links TRBV4-1 to TRBJ1-6; 7 bases are shared with TRBD1. The CDR3 spells CASSQERDSIINSPLHF. For the CDR3, the DNA is TGCGCCAGCAGCCAAGAAAGGGACAGTATCATTAATTCACCCCTCCACTTT.